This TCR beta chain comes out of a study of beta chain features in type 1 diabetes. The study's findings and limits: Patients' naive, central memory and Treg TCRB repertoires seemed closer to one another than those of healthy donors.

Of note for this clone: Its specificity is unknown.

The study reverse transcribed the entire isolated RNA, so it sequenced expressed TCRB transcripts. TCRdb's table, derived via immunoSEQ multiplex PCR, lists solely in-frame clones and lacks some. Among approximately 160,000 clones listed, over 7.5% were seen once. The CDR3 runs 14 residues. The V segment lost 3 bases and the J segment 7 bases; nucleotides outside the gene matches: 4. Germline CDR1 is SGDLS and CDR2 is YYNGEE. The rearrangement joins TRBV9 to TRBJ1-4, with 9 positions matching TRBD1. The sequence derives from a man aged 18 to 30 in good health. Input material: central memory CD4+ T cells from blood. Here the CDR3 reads CASSAGQGSEKLFF. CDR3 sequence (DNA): TGTGCCAGCAGCGCTGGACAGGGGAGTGAAAAACTGTTTTTT.